The rows below give T cell receptor beta chains drawn from one sample of a study of CD8 T cells in Susac syndrome. MiXCR, run by TCRdb on the immunoSEQ multiplex PCR reads, gives a single entry per CDR3 protein. This sample has approximately 77,000 distinct CDR3 sequences, with about 93% found just once. The specimen sequenced was CD4+ T cells from PBMCs. The receptors derive from a human donor with Susac syndrome. Each CDR3 is given with its conserved first and last residue. Fields, in order: clone size, V gene, J gene, CDR3 length, D gene, CDR3 protein, CDR3 DNA. The D gene is left open where the match is weak. Rows may omit the clone size; those that give it use once, few, many or a size class.

clone size: .
V gene: TRBV27
J gene: TRBJ2-7
CDR3 length: 14
D gene: .
CDR3 protein: CASGRQTPSYEQYF
CDR3 DNA: TGTGCCAGCGGCCGACAGACCCCCTCCTACGAGCAGTACTTC

clone size: once
V gene: TRBV20-1
J gene: TRBJ2-3
CDR3 length: 15
D gene: .
CDR3 protein: CSAGGRDGRTDTQYF
CDR3 DNA: TGCAGTGCTGGAGGGCGGGACGGACGCACAGATACGCAGTATTTT

clone size: once
V gene: TRBV19
J gene: TRBJ1-2
CDR3 length: 12
D gene: .
CDR3 protein: CASSSGADGYTF
CDR3 DNA: TGTGCCAGTAGTTCGGGGGCTGATGGCTACACCTTC

clone size: .
V gene: TRBV7-2
J gene: TRBJ2-2
CDR3 length: 15
D gene: .
CDR3 protein: CASSGRTSNTGELFF
CDR3 DNA: TGTGCCAGCAGTGGAAGAACCTCGAACACCGGGGAGCTGTTTTTT

clone size: .
V gene: TRBV7-3
J gene: TRBJ2-1
CDR3 length: 14
D gene: TRBD2
CDR3 protein: CASSLASGYGEQFF
CDR3 DNA: TGTGCCAGCAGCTTGGCTAGCGGCTACGGTGAGCAGTTCTTC

clone size: .
V gene: TRBV28
J gene: TRBJ2-5
CDR3 length: 11
D gene: .
CDR3 protein: CAIAGPGTQYF
CDR3 DNA: TGTGCCATCGCAGGGCCTGGGACCCAGTACTTC

clone size: .
V gene: TRBV2
J gene: TRBJ2-3
CDR3 length: 13
D gene: .
CDR3 protein: CASTPTGTDTQYF
CDR3 DNA: TGTGCCAGCACTCCGACGGGTACAGATACGCAGTATTTT

clone size: .
V gene: TRBV29-1
J gene: TRBJ2-5
CDR3 length: 16
D gene: .
CDR3 protein: CSVAPRSGLSQETQYF
CDR3 DNA: TGCAGCGTTGCCCCTCGGTCGGGACTCTCACAAGAGACCCAGTACTTC

clone size: once
V gene: TRBV18
J gene: TRBJ2-3
CDR3 length: 15
D gene: .
CDR3 protein: CASSPPGIRADTQYF
CDR3 DNA: TGTGCCAGCTCACCACCAGGGATTAGGGCAGATACGCAGTATTTT

clone size: .
V gene: TRBV7-2
J gene: TRBJ2-1
CDR3 length: 16
D gene: TRBD2
CDR3 protein: CASSPRGAGGSNEQFF
CDR3 DNA: TGTGCCAGCAGCCCTAGGGGGGCGGGAGGGAGCAATGAGCAGTTCTTC

clone size: .
V gene: TRBV12-3/TRBV12-4
J gene: TRBJ1-1
CDR3 length: 15
D gene: .
CDR3 protein: CASSTQGILNTEAFF
CDR3 DNA: TGTGCCAGCAGTACCCAGGGTATTCTGAACACTGAAGCTTTCTTT

clone size: .
V gene: TRBV7-3
J gene: TRBJ1-2
CDR3 length: 17
D gene: .
CDR3 protein: CANPNVLDRLLPYGYTF
CDR3 DNA: TGTGCCAACCCCAATGTACTAGACAGGCTGCTGCCCTATGGCTACACCTTC

clone size: .
V gene: TRBV20-1
J gene: TRBJ2-6
CDR3 length: 15
D gene: .
CDR3 protein: CSARELRGGANVLTF
CDR3 DNA: TGCAGTGCTAGAGAGCTTCGGGGAGGGGCCAACGTCCTGACTTTC

clone size: .
V gene: TRBV7-2
J gene: TRBJ2-2
CDR3 length: 15
D gene: .
CDR3 protein: CASSSRDKRTGELFF
CDR3 DNA: TGTGCCAGCAGTTCCCGGGACAAACGCACCGGGGAGCTGTTTTTT

clone size: .
V gene: TRBV18
J gene: TRBJ2-7
CDR3 length: 16
D gene: .
CDR3 protein: CASSPSLGTLTYEQYF
CDR3 DNA: TGTGCCAGCTCACCATCCTTGGGGACGCTTACCTACGAGCAGTACTTC

clone size: .
V gene: TRBV7-2
J gene: TRBJ2-5
CDR3 length: 15
D gene: .
CDR3 protein: CASSGGPSGGETQYF
CDR3 DNA: TGTGCCAGCAGCGGGGGCCCTTCTGGGGGAGAGACCCAGTACTTC

clone size: .
V gene: TRBV7-2
J gene: TRBJ1-1
CDR3 length: 17
D gene: TRBD1
CDR3 protein: CASSYYVGAGGRMEAFF
CDR3 DNA: TGTGCCAGCAGCTACTATGTGGGAGCAGGGGGGAGAATGGAAGCTTTCTTT

clone size: once
V gene: TRBV28
J gene: TRBJ2-7
CDR3 length: 12
D gene: .
CDR3 protein: CASRTSPYEQYF
CDR3 DNA: TGTGCCAGCAGAACTTCCCCCTACGAGCAGTACTTC

clone size: .
V gene: TRBV4-2
J gene: TRBJ2-2
CDR3 length: 13
D gene: .
CDR3 protein: CASSQATGGELFF
CDR3 DNA: TGTGCCAGCAGCCAAGCAACCGGCGGGGAGCTGTTTTTT

clone size: .
V gene: TRBV30
J gene: TRBJ1-2
CDR3 length: 13
D gene: TRBD1
CDR3 protein: CAWSWTGLYGYTF
CDR3 DNA: TGTGCCTGGAGTTGGACAGGGTTGTATGGCTACACCTTC

clone size: .
V gene: TRBV21-1
J gene: TRBJ2-7
CDR3 length: 16
D gene: .
CDR3 protein: CASSPPGGRLSYEQYF
CDR3 DNA: TGTGCCAGCAGCCCTCCTGGGGGGCGGCTAAGCTACGAGCAGTACTTC